A selection of T cell receptor beta chains follows, all from one sample in a study of shared clonotypes between healthy human individuals. The repertoire was sequenced with immunoSEQ multiplex PCR; TCRdb's copy has only in-frame clones and lacks some. The repertoire holds 950,000 to 1,100,000 clones, with roughly 74% as singletons. Sequencing was performed on memory CD4+ T cells from PBMCs. The receptors here all came from a young man in good health. Some clones in this sample may be carry-over from other donors' samples. Each CDR3 is given with its conserved first and last residue. The D gene is left open where the match is weak. Not every row has a clone size; where given, it reads once, few, many or a size class.

size	V	J	D	CDR3	DNA
NA	TRBV5-1	TRBJ2-5	TRBD1	CASSGGTGGETQYF	TGCGCCAGCAGCGGAGGGACAGGGGGAGAGACCCAGTACTTC
NA	TRBV18	TRBJ2-7	NA	CASSFSYEQYF	TGTGCCAGCTCATTCTCCTACGAGCAGTACTTC
NA	TRBV29-1	TRBJ1-1	NA	CSVLLRAHRTEAFF	TGCAGCGTTCTCCTGAGGGCTCACCGAACTGAAGCTTTCTTT
NA	TRBV28	TRBJ1-3	TRBD1	CASSPSGTGDGNTIYF	TGTGCCAGCAGTCCTTCCGGGACAGGGGATGGAAACACCATATATTTT
NA	TRBV19	TRBJ1-5	NA	CASRRQLSNQPQHF	TGTGCCAGTAGGCGACAGCTTAGCAATCAGCCCCAGCATTTT
NA	TRBV6-4	TRBJ2-3	NA	CASSEGGAVGDTQYF	TGTGCCAGCAGTGAGGGGGGAGCGGTCGGAGATACGCAGTATTTT
NA	TRBV12-5	TRBJ1-2	NA	CASGFATGDDGYTF	TGTGCTAGTGGTTTCGCCACCGGGGATGATGGCTACACCTTC
NA	TRBV4-1	TRBJ2-6	NA	CASSQVSGANVLTF	TGCGCCAGCAGCCAAGTCTCTGGGGCCAACGTCCTGACTTTC
NA	TRBV7-3	TRBJ1-4	NA	CASSSRDPATNEKLFF	TGTGCCAGCAGCTCTCGGGACCCTGCAACTAATGAAAAACTGTTTTTT
NA	TRBV2	TRBJ2-4	NA	CASRKGGGKNIQYF	TGTGCCAGCAGGAAAGGGGGAGGCAAAAACATTCAGTACTTC
NA	TRBV5-1	TRBJ2-5	NA	CASSFQGVETQYF	TGCGCCAGCAGCTTTCAGGGAGTAGAGACCCAGTACTTC
NA	TRBV14	TRBJ2-3	NA	CASSYGLLLTDTQYF	TGTGCCAGCAGCTATGGACTTCTCCTCACAGATACGCAGTATTTT
NA	TRBV9	TRBJ2-1	TRBD1	CASSVRGTGDNEQFF	TGTGCCAGCAGCGTAAGAGGGACAGGTGACAATGAGCAGTTCTTC
NA	TRBV7-8	TRBJ2-5	NA	CASSSTGNGETQYF	TGTGCCAGCAGCTCAACAGGGAATGGGGAGACCCAGTACTTC
NA	TRBV29-1	TRBJ2-7	NA	CSAGHSYEQYF	TGCAGCGCGGGACATTCCTACGAGCAGTACTTC
few	TRBV5-6	TRBJ1-4	NA	CASSLPGEGDEKLFF	TGTGCCAGCAGCTTGCCGGGAGAAGGGGACGAAAAACTGTTTTTT
many	TRBV28	TRBJ2-4	TRBD2	CASSFPRPGGKNIQYF	TGTGCCAGCAGTTTTCCCAGACCGGGAGGCAAAAACATTCAGTACTTC
NA	TRBV10-3	TRBJ2-7	NA	CAISENPGQAYEQYF	TGTGCCATCAGTGAAAATCCGGGGCAGGCCTACGAGCAGTACTTC
few	TRBV15	TRBJ1-5	NA	CATSRGVGPNQPQHF	TGTGCCACCAGCAGAGGGGTGGGGCCCAATCAGCCCCAGCATTTT
NA	TRBV7-9	TRBJ2-6	TRBD1	CASSTDRGPGANVLTF	TGTGCCAGCAGCACCGACAGGGGACCTGGGGCCAACGTCCTGACTTTC
NA	TRBV5-6	TRBJ1-3	NA	CASSLGNWGNTIYF	TGTGCCAGCAGCCTCGGGAATTGGGGAAACACCATATATTTT
NA	TRBV29-1	TRBJ2-3	NA	CSAEGNTDTQYF	TGCAGCGCCGAGGGGAACACAGATACGCAGTATTTT
NA	TRBV5-4	TRBJ1-4	NA	CASSLDPTGRNEKLFF	TGTGCCAGCAGCTTGGACCCTACAGGGAGGAATGAAAAACTGTTTTTT
NA	TRBV2	TRBJ2-1	TRBD1	CASRRDSNYNEQFF	TGTGCCAGCAGACGGGACAGCAATTACAATGAGCAGTTCTTC
many	TRBV9	TRBJ2-7	TRBD1	CASSVRSGTGANEQYF	TGTGCCAGCAGCGTTCGCTCCGGGACAGGGGCGAACGAGCAGTACTTC
NA	TRBV15	TRBJ2-5	NA	CATSRDLAEGTQYF	TGTGCCACCAGCAGAGATCTTGCAGAGGGGACCCAGTACTTC
NA	TRBV7-9	TRBJ2-5	TRBD2	CASSLISGSETQYF	TGTGCCAGCAGCTTAATCAGCGGGAGTGAGACCCAGTACTTC
NA	TRBV7-9	TRBJ2-5	NA	CASSQSRTIEGETQYF	TGTGCCAGCAGCCAGTCCCGGACTATCGAGGGTGAGACCCAGTACTTC
NA	TRBV6-6	TRBJ1-4	NA	CASRRQSSFTNEKLFF	TGTGCCAGCAGGCGACAGAGTTCCTTCACTAATGAAAAACTGTTTTTT
NA	TRBV5-4	TRBJ1-4	NA	CASSGRGGGGEKLFF	TGTGCCAGCAGCGGTCGGGGCGGAGGTGGTGAAAAACTGTTTTTT
NA	TRBV5-1	TRBJ2-3	NA	CASSLTGFGPDTQYF	TGCGCCAGCAGCTTGACCGGGTTTGGCCCAGATACGCAGTATTTT
NA	TRBV7-3	TRBJ2-1	NA	CASSSGRSEQFF	TGTGCCAGCAGCTCTGGTAGGAGTGAGCAGTTCTTC
NA	TRBV6-1	TRBJ2-1	NA	CASSEGAGRGKNNEQFF	TGTGCCAGCAGTGAAGGGGCGGGGCGGGGCAAGAACAATGAGCAGTTCTTC
NA	TRBV7-9	TRBJ2-2	NA	CASSPKTRLGELFF	TGTGCCAGCAGCCCAAAGACACGACTCGGGGAGCTGTTTTTT
NA	TRBV12-2	TRBJ2-1	NA	CASRCRLAGYEQFF	TGTGCAAGTCGCTGCCGACTAGCGGGCTATGAGCAGTTCTTC
NA	TRBV28	TRBJ1-1	TRBD1	CATQLKGATEAFF	TGTGCCACGCAGCTAAAGGGGGCTACTGAAGCTTTCTTT
NA	TRBV18	TRBJ1-1	TRBD1	CASSPIGTAGDTEAFF	TGTGCCAGCTCCCCGATCGGGACAGCCGGGGACACTGAAGCTTTCTTT
NA	TRBV7-7	TRBJ2-5	NA	CASSLAGGRETQYF	TGTGCCAGCAGCTTAGCCGGCGGGCGCGAGACCCAGTACTTC
NA	TRBV9	TRBJ2-7	NA	CASSVVPSSYEQYF	TGTGCCAGCAGCGTAGTCCCCAGCTCCTACGAGCAGTACTTC
NA	TRBV5-1	TRBJ2-7	NA	CASSLTVGTYEQYF	TGCGCCAGCAGCTTGACGGTGGGCACGTACGAGCAGTACTTC